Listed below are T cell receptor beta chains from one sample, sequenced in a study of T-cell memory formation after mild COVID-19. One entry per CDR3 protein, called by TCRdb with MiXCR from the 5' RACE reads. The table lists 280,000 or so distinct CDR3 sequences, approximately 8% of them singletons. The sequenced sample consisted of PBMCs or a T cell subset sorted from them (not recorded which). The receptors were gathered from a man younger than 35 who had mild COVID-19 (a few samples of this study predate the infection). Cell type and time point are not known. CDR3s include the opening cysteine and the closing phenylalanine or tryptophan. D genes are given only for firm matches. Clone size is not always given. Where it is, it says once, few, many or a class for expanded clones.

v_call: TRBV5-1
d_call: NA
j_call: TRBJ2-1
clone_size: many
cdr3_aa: CASSSATFQEDKQFF
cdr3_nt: TGCGCCAGCAGCTCAGCAACGTTTCAAGAGGATAAGCAGTTCTTC

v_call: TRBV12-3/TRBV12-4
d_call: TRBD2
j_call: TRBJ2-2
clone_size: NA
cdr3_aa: CASSPVGAGRHLLNNTGELFF
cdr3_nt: TGTGCCAGCAGTCCCGTGGGAGCGGGGAGACACTTGTTAAATAACACCGGGGAGCTGTTTTTT

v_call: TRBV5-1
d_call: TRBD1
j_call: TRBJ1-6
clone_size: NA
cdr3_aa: CASSQGTGAGNNSPLHF
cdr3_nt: TGCGCCAGCAGCCAAGGGACAGGGGCCGGGAATAATTCACCCCTCCACTTT

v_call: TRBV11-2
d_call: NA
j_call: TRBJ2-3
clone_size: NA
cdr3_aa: CASSFAEGGRPYF
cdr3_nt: TGTGCCAGCAGCTTCGCCGAGGGGGGGCGCCCGTATTTT

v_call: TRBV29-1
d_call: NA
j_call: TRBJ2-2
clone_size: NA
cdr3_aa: CSAAGDVETGELFF
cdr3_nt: TGCAGCGCCGCCGGGGACGTGGAGACCGGGGAGCTGTTTTTT

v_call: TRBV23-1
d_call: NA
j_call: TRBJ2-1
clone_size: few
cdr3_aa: CASSHTTSLGEQFF
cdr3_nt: TGCGCCAGCAGTCACACGACTAGTCTCGGTGAGCAGTTCTTC

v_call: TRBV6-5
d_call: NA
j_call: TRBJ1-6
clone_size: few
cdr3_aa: CASRPGGRYSPLHF
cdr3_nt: TGTGCCAGCAGACCCGGGGGGAGGTATTCACCCCTCCACTTT

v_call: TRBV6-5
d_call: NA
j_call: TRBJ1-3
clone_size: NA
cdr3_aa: CASSYGSSGNTIYF
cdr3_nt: TGTGCCAGCAGTTACGGGTCTAGTGGAAACACCATATATTTT

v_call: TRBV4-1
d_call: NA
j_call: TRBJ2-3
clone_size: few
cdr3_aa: CASSQEQPTDTQYF
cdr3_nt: TGCGCCAGCAGCCAAGAACAGCCCACAGATACGCAGTATTTT

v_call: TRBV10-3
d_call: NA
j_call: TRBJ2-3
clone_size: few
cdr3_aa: CAISEGPTDTQYF
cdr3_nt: TGTGCCATCAGTGAGGGTCCCACAGATACGCAGTATTTT

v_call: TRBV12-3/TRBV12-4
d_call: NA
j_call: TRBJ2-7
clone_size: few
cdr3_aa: CASSRDPPGYEQYF
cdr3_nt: TGTGCCAGCAGTCGGGACCCGCCCGGGTACGAGCAGTACTTC

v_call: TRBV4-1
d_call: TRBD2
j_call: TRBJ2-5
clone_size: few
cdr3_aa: CASSQDLQAGGLETQYF
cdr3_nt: TGCGCCAGCAGCCAAGATCTCCAAGCGGGGGGGCTAGAGACCCAGTACTTC

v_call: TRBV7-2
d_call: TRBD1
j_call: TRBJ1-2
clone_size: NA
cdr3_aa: CASSETGVGYTF
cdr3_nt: TGTGCCAGCAGCGAGACAGGGGTCGGCTACACCTTC

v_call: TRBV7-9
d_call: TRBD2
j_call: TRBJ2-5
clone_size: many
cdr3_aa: CASSSLAELQETQYF
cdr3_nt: TGTGCCAGCAGCTCACTAGCGGAGCTCCAAGAGACCCAGTACTTC

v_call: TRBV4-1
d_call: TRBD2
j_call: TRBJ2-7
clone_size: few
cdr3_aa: CASSPRSSGTAYEQYF
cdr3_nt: TGCGCCAGCAGCCCACGGTCTAGCGGGACAGCCTACGAGCAGTACTTC

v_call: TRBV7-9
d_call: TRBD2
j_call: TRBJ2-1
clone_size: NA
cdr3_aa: CASSQTSGDNEQFF
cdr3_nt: TGTGCCAGCAGCCAGACTAGCGGGGACAATGAGCAGTTCTTC

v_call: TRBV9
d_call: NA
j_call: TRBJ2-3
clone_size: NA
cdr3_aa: CASRQTGVSTDTQYF
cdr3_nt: TGTGCCAGCAGACAGACGGGGGTTAGCACAGATACGCAGTATTTT

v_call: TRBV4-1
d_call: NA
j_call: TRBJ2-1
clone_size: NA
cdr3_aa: CASSPGDYNEQFF
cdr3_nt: TGCGCCAGCTCACCCGGGGACTACAATGAGCAGTTCTTC

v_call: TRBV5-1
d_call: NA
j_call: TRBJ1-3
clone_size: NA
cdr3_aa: CASHSVSGDTIYF
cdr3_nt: TGCGCCAGCCACTCCGTATCGGGGGACACCATATATTTT